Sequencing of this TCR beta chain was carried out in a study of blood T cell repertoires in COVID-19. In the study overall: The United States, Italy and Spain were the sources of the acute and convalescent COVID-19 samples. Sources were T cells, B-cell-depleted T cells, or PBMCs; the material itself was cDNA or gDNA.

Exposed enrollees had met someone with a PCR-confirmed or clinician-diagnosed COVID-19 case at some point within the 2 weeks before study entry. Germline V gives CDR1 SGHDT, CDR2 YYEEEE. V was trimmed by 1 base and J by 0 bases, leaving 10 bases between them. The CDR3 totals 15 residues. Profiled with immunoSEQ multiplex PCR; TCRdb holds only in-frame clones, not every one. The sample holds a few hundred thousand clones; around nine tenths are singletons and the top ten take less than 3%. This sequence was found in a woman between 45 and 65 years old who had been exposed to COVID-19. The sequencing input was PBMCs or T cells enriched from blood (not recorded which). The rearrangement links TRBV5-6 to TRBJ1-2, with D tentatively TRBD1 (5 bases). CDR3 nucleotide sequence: TGTGCCAGCAGCTTGAGGCACAGGCCTAACTATGGCTACACCTTC. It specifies CASSLRHRPNYGYTF. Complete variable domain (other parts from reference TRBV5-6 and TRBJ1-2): DAGVTQSPTHLIKTRGQQVTLRCSPKSGHDTVSWYQQALGQGPQFIFQYYEEEERQRGNFPDRFSGHQFPNYSSELNVNALLLGDSALYLCASSLRHRPNYGYTFGSGTRLTVV.